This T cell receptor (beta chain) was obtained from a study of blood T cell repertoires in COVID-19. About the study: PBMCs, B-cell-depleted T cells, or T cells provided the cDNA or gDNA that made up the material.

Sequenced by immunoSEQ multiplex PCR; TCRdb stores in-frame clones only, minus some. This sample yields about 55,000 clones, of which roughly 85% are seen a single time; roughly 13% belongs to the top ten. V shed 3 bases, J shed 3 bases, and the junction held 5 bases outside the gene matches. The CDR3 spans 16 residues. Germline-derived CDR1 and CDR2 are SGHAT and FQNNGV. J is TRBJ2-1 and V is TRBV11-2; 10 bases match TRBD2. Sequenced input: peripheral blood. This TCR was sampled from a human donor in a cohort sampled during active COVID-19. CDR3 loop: CASSFLSSGSYNEQFF. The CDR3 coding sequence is TGTGCCAGCAGCTTCCTCTCTAGCGGGAGCTACAATGAGCAGTTCTTC.